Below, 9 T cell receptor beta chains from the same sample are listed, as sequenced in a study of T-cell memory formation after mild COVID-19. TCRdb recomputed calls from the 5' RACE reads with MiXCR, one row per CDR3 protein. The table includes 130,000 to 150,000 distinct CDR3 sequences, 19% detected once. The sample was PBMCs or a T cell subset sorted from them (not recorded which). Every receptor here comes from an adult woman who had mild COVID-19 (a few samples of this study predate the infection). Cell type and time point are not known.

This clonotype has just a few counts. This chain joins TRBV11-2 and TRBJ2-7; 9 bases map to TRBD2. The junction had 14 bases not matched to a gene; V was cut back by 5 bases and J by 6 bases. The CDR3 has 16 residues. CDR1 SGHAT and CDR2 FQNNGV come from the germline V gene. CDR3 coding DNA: TGTGCCAGCAGCCCCGGGGCTAGCGGGAAGGTGGGCGAGCAGTACTTC. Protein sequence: CASSPGASGKVGEQYF.

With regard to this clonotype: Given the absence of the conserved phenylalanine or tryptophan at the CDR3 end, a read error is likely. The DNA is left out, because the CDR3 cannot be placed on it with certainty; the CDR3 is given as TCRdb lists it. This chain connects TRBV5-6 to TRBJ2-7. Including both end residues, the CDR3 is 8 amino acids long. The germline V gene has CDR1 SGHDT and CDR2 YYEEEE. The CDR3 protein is CASSLTDT.

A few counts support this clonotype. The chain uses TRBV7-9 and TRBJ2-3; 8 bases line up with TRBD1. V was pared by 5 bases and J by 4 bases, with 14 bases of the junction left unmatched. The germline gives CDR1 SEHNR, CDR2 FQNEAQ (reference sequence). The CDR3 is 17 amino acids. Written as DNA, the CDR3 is TGTGCCAGCAGCCGCCCGCGTGCAGGGGGCGGCTCAGATACGCAGTATTTT. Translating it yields CASSRPRAGGGSDTQYF. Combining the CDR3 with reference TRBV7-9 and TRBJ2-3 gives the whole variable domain DTGVSQNPRHKITKRGQNVTFRCDPISEHNRLYWYRQTLGQGPEFLTYFQNEAQLEKSRLLSDRFSAERPKGSFSTLEIQRTEQGDSAMYLCASSRPRAGGGSDTQYFGPGTRLTVL.

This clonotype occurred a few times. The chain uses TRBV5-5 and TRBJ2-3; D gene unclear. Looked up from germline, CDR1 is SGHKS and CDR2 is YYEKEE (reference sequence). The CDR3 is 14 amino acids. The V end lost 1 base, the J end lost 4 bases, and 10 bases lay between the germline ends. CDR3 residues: CASSLYSSSDTQYF. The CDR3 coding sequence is TGTGCCAGCAGCTTGTATTCATCCTCAGATACGCAGTATTTT.

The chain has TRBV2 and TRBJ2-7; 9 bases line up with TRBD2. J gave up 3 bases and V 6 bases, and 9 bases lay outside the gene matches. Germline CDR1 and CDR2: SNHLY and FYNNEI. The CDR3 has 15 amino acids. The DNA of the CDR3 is TGTGCCAGCAGCCCTGTTAGGACTAGCGTCTACGAGCAGTACTTC. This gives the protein CASSPVRTSVYEQYF.

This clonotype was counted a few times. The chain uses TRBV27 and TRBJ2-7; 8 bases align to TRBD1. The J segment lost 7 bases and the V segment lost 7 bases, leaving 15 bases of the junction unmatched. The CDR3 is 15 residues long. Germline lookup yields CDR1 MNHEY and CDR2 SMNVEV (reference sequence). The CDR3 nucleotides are TGTGCCAGCAACACTCGAGGACAGGGAAGGGAGGAGCAGTACTTC. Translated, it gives CASNTRGQGREEQYF.

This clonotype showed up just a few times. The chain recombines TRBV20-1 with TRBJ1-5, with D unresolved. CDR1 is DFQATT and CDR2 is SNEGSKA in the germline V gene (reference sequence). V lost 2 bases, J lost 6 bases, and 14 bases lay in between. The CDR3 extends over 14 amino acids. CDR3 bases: TGCAGTGCTAGATCATCCGGGATTGGTCAGCCCCAGCATTTT. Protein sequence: CSARSSGIGQPQHF.

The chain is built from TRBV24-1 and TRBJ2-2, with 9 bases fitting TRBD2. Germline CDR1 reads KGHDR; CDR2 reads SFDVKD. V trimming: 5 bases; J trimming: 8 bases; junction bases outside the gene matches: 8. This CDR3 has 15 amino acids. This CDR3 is CATSAAGTSRGELFF. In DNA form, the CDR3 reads TGTGCCACCAGTGCAGCCGGGACTAGCAGGGGGGAGCTGTTTTTT.

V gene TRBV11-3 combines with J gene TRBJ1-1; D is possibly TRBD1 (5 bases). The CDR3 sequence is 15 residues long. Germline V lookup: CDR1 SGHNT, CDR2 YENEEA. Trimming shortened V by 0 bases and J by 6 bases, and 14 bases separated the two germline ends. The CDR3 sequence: CASSLDLPGRAEAFF. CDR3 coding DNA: TGTGCCAGCAGCTTAGATCTCCCAGGGAGGGCTGAAGCTTTCTTT.